This entry is about one T cell receptor beta chain. No antigen is known for it. The sample belongs to a study of post-analysis software for immune sequencing data. Germline assignment: CDR1 MDHEN and CDR2 SYDVKM. The length of the CDR3 is 17 residues. V gave up 6 bases and J gave up 1 base; unmatched junction bases: 12. Overall study findings and caveats: Controls showed lower frequencies than patients for a handful of TRBV segments, and TRBV5-6, TRBV5-1 and TRBV20-1 were among these. Controls had significantly higher normalized Chao1 diversity than multiple sclerosis patients.

Libraries were made from TCR beta cDNA, and they carried unique molecular identifiers. Starting from roughly 1.1 to 9.2 million T cells, the study yielded roughly 0.5 million cDNA molecules. TCRdb reprocessed the PCR reads with MiXCR, giving one entry per CDR3 protein. The sample consists of about 460,000 distinct CDR3 sequences, under 55% of them appearing once. The sample taken for sequencing was blood. The chain links TRBV28 to TRBJ2-7; 10 bases match TRBD2. The origin of this receptor is a girl under 18 with multiple sclerosis. Here the CDR3 DNA reads TGTGCCAGCAGCCACGGGGTTGCTAGCGGGGGATCCTACGAGCAGTACTTC. It yields the protein CASSHGVASGGSYEQYF.